The 24 T cell receptor beta chains below come from one sample, sequenced in a study of neurological immune-mediated disorders. TCRdb reprocessed the 5' RACE reads with MiXCR, giving one entry per CDR3 protein. The sample includes about 80,000 distinct CDR3 sequences, about 9% of them seen just once. The sample consisted of PBMCs. These receptors all come from a man aged 45-65 years in good health.

This clonotype came up many times. This rearrangement joins TRBV7-3 to TRBJ1-1; the D is unclear. CDR3 length: 13 residues. CDR1 is SGHTA, CDR2 FQGTGA, per germline. Between the trimmed V and J ends, which lost 2 bases and 0 bases, there was a span of 4 bases. CDR3 coding DNA: TGTGCCAGCAGCTTATCGGTGAACACTGAAGCTTTCTTT. Translating gives CASSLSVNTEAFF.

This clonotype was recorded many times. V and J are TRBV20-1 and TRBJ1-4; no clear D. Germline V lookup: CDR1 DFQATT, CDR2 SNEGSKA (reference sequence). This CDR3 comprises 10 residues. The CDR3 spells CSAENEKLFF. CDR3 in DNA: TGCAGCGCCGAAAATGAAAAACTGTTTTTT.

This clonotype came up many times. This chain uses TRBV7-2 with TRBJ2-7, with D unresolved. V lost 1 base and J lost 3, with 4 bases in between. The CDR3 is 12 residues long. Germline V gene lookup returns CDR1 SGHTA and CDR2 FQGNSA. Written as DNA, the CDR3 is TGTGCCAGCAGCTTAGAACTCTACGAGCAGTACTTC. It codes for CASSLELYEQYF.

This clonotype was seen repeatedly, ten times or more. This chain links TRBV15 with TRBJ2-5, with TRBD2 as a possible D gene (5 bases). This CDR3 spans 17 amino acids. Per germline, CDR1 LNHNV and CDR2 YYDKDF (reference sequence). V was pared by 5 bases and J by 0 bases, with 19 bases between. The CDR3 DNA reads as TGTGCCACCAGCTCGACGGGAAGGCGCCCGAACCAAGAGACCCAGTACTTC. This translates into CATSSTGRRPNQETQYF.

This clonotype was counted many times. V and J are TRBV15 and TRBJ2-7; a possible D gene is TRBD2 (6 bases). Trimming shortened V by 4 bases and J by 5 bases, and 15 bases separated the two germline ends. This CDR3 is 14 amino acids long. Per germline, CDR1 LNHNV and CDR2 YYDKDF (reference sequence). DNA of the CDR3: TGTGCCACCAGCAAGGGACTGACGGGGGACGAGCAGTACTTC. This translates into CATSKGLTGDEQYF.

This clonotype has at least ten counts. The genes are TRBV29-1 and TRBJ2-1; D gene uncertain. Trimming left V 4 bases short and J 4 bases short, with 8 bases between. The CDR3 has 12 amino acids. From germline, CDR1 is SQVTM and CDR2 ANQGSEA. CDR3 protein: CSVGSQYNEQFF. The CDR3 coding sequence is TGCAGCGTTGGATCCCAGTACAATGAGCAGTTCTTC.

Turning to this clonotype: A read error may account for a junction end that differs from germline. This chain connects TRBV24-1 to TRBJ2-5; no definite D call. Germline V CDR1 and CDR2: KGHDR, SFDVKD. The CDR3 length is 15 residues. CDR3 DNA: TGTACCACCAGTGACGCTCGGATACGCCAAGAGACCCAGTACTTC. This encodes CTTSDARIRQETQYF.

This clonotype was observed at least ten times. The chain carries TRBV20-1 and TRBJ1-2; the match to TRBD1 covers 10 bases. The germline V gene encodes CDR1 DFQATT and CDR2 SNEGSKA (reference sequence). The CDR3 has 13 residues. V was clipped by 6 bases and J by 3 bases; unmatched bases: 4. CDR3 sequence reads: CSASGTGDYGYTF. The CDR3 region has the DNA TGCAGTGCCTCGGGGACAGGGGACTATGGCTACACCTTC.

This clonotype was recorded at least ten times. The chain uses TRBV5-1 and TRBJ2-3; no reliable D call. The ends were cut back, 4 bases at V and 6 bases at J, with 12 bases in the middle. CDR1 SGHRS and CDR2 YFSETQ come from the germline V gene. The CDR3 is 13 amino acids. The CDR3 is CASSLDIRDTQYF. CDR3 in DNA: TGCGCCAGCAGCCTGGATATTCGGGATACGCAGTATTTT.

This clonotype showed up many times. The chain joins TRBV29-1 to TRBJ2-2; the D gene is possibly TRBD1 (5 bases). Germline CDR1 reads SQVTM; CDR2 reads ANQGSEA. This CDR3 spans 15 amino acids. Trimming stripped 4 bases from V and 2 bases from J, with 14 bases between. The CDR3 here is CSVAGGAGNTGELFF. CDR3 sequence (DNA): TGCAGCGTTGCGGGTGGGGCAGGAAACACCGGGGAGCTGTTTTTT.

This clonotype was observed at least ten times. The chain has TRBV7-2 and TRBJ1-5, with D perhaps TRBD1 (5 bases). This CDR3 has 16 residues. Deletions cut 1 base from V and 1 base from J, with 11 bases between. Germline CDR1 SGHTA, CDR2 FQGNSA. CDR3 sequence: CASSLVSRDSNQPQHF. CDR3 in DNA: TGTGCCAGCAGCTTAGTTAGTCGGGACAGCAATCAGCCCCAGCATTTT.

This clonotype was counted ten times or more. The rearrangement joins TRBV28 to TRBJ1-5, with D possibly matching TRBD1 (6 bases). Per germline, CDR1 MDHEN and CDR2 SYDVKM. V was shortened by 6 bases and J by 3 bases, with 21 bases between the two germline ends. This CDR3 comprises 17 residues. The CDR3 nucleotides are TGTGCCAGCAGCCCCGGGGGGGGGTACAGGGTCAATCAGCCCCAGCATTTT. This sequence encodes CASSPGGGYRVNQPQHF.

The V call is TRBV7-6, the J call TRBJ1-1; D not resolved. Per the germline V gene, CDR1 is SGHVS and CDR2 is FNYEAQ. This CDR3 spans 17 amino acids. V dropped 5 bases and J dropped 3 bases, with 22 bases sitting between them. DNA of the CDR3: TGTGCCAGCAGCGCCTGGAGACTCTTACAAGGTGACACTGAAGCTTTCTTT. Translation: CASSAWRLLQGDTEAFF.

The table lists this clonotype with many counts. The J gene is TRBJ1-1, the V gene TRBV11-2; the D gene is possibly TRBD1 (5 bases). The germline CDR1 and CDR2 sequences are SGHAT and FQNNGV. CDR3 length: 14 residues. Trimming removed 9 bases from V and 1 base from J, with 15 bases in between. Here the CDR3 reads CASGNQGTNTEAFF. In DNA form, the CDR3 reads TGTGCCAGTGGCAATCAAGGGACGAACACTGAAGCTTTCTTT.

This clonotype was seen ten or more times. The chain combines TRBV29-1 with TRBJ1-2; tentatively, D is TRBD1 (5 bases). CDR1 and CDR2 from the germline V gene are SQVTM and ANQGSEA. This CDR3 comprises 12 residues. The germline V and J ends were trimmed by 6 bases and 2 bases, with 10 bases remaining between them. The CDR3 here is CSVSAGNYGYTF. The DNA for the CDR3 is TGCAGCGTCTCCGCAGGGAACTATGGCTACACCTTC.

This clonotype was seen many times. The chain employs TRBV15 and TRBJ2-7; 7 bases are a match to TRBD1. This CDR3 has 14 amino acids. In germline, CDR1 is LNHNV, CDR2 YYDKDF (reference sequence). V lost 4 bases and J lost 3; bases outside the gene matches: 6. The CDR3 spells CATSTGQEGYEQYF. CDR3 nucleotides: TGTGCCACCAGCACAGGACAGGAAGGCTACGAGCAGTACTTC.

There are many counts of this clonotype. V and J are TRBV28 and TRBJ2-5; D unclear. Trimming took 3 bases from V and 2 from J, leaving 13 bases between them. This CDR3 has 15 residues. Germline CDR1 is MDHEN and CDR2 is SYDVKM. This CDR3 reads CASSFLKGLQETQYF. DNA of the CDR3: TGTGCCAGCAGTTTTCTTAAGGGCCTTCAAGAGACCCAGTACTTC.

This clonotype was observed at least ten times. CDR3 residues: CASSRGLAGGLNEQFF. CDR3 in DNA: TGTGCCAGCAGTAGGGGGTTAGCGGGTGGGCTCAATGAGCAGTTCTTC. The rearrangement joins TRBV9 to TRBJ2-1, with D maybe TRBD2 (7 bases). Trimming took 5 bases from V and 6 from J, leaving 21 bases between them. Per germline, CDR1 SGDLS and CDR2 YYNGEE. CDR3 length: 16 amino acids.

This clonotype was detected a few times. The chain employs TRBV20-1 and TRBJ2-7, with TRBD2 as a possible D gene (6 bases). This CDR3 has 15 amino acids. V was pared by 2 bases and J by 3 bases, with 17 bases between. Germline CDR1 is DFQATT and CDR2 is SNEGSKA (reference sequence). In DNA form, the CDR3 reads TGCAGTGCTAGAAATAGGGAGAGGACTAACTACGAGCAGTACTTC. Its translation: CSARNRERTNYEQYF.

This clonotype has ten or more counts. The genes are TRBV3-1 and TRBJ2-3; 8 positions match TRBD2. V was clipped by 4 bases and J by 6 bases; unmatched bases: 12. The germline V gene has CDR1 LGHDT and CDR2 YNNKEL (reference sequence). The CDR3 length is 16 residues. The CDR3 bases are TGTGCCAGCAGCCGAATAGCGGGGCTTGATTTTGATACGCAGTATTTT. Translation gives CASSRIAGLDFDTQYF.

In its sample, this clonotype was seen many times. The chain joins TRBV7-3 to TRBJ2-3; weak D call: TRBD2 (5 bases). CDR3 length: 15 residues. The V end lost 2 bases, the J end lost 4 bases, and 13 bases lay between the germline ends. Germline CDR1 is SGHTA and CDR2 is FQGTGA. CDR3 protein: CASSLVGLSADTQYF. The CDR3 DNA sequence: TGTGCCAGCAGCTTAGTCGGTCTTAGCGCAGATACGCAGTATTTT.

This clonotype showed up many times. V gene TRBV5-1 combines with J gene TRBJ2-1; 14 bases fit TRBD2. V shed 4 bases, J shed 6 bases, and the junction held 3 bases outside the gene matches. The CDR3 loop spans 15 amino acids. Germline-derived CDR1 and CDR2 are SGHRS and YFSETQ. This CDR3 reads CASSVGLAGVNEQFF. CDR3 nucleotide sequence: TGCGCCAGCAGCGTGGGACTAGCGGGGGTCAATGAGCAGTTCTTC.

A single count supports this clonotype. A much more abundant neighbour one base away suggests this may be a read error. The V and J genes are TRBV12-3 or TRBV12-4 and TRBJ1-1; no firm D call. The CDR3 is 14 amino acids. With 10 bases removed from V and 1 base from J, the gap between germline ends came to 16 bases. The CDR3 DNA sequence: TGTGCCACCCGAATGGGCGTGTGGAACACTGAAGCTTTCTTT. As protein: CATRMGVWNTEAFF.

This clonotype appeared many times. The chain joins TRBV4-3 to TRBJ2-5; D call uncertain. The V and J ends lost 1 base and 5 bases respectively, with 11 bases between them. Germline values: CDR1 LGHNA, CDR2 YSLEER. The CDR3 loop spans 14 amino acids. CDR3 in amino acids: CASSQGTLGETQYF. In DNA, the CDR3 is TGCGCCAGCAGCCAAGGTACACTCGGTGAGACCCAGTACTTC.